These 25 T cell receptor beta chains were all obtained from the same sample, sequenced in a study of early stage breast cancer tumors. Profiling relied on immunoSEQ multiplex PCR, and the TCRdb table lists in-frame clones only, not all of them. The sample contains 27,000 or so clones, 80% to 90% of which appear only once. The sample was blood. The source is a person between 50 and 60 years old with breast cancer.

The genes are TRBV28 and TRBJ2-7, with 8 bases aligning to TRBD1. V shed 5 bases and J 7 bases; nucleotides not matched to a gene: 7. Germline V CDR1 and CDR2: MDHEN, SYDVKM. This CDR3 contains 13 residues. This CDR3 reads CASSPQGAREQYF. The CDR3 DNA reads as TGTGCCAGCAGTCCCCAGGGGGCTCGAGAGCAGTACTTC.

The chain combines TRBV6-4 with TRBJ2-1, with 10 nucleotides matching TRBD2. CDR3 length: 15 amino acids. The germline V gene has CDR1 MRHNA and CDR2 SNTAGT. V was pared by 10 bases and J by 0 bases, with 6 bases of the junction left unmatched. The CDR3: CATSGRAGSYNEQFF. The CDR3 region has the DNA TGTGCCACCAGCGGGAGGGCAGGCTCCTACAATGAGCAGTTCTTC.

The rearrangement links TRBV4-1 to TRBJ1-4; D gene ambiguous. Per germline, CDR1 MGHRA and CDR2 YSYEKL. The germline V and J ends were trimmed by 4 bases and 4 bases, with 16 bases remaining between them. This CDR3 region has 16 residues. CDR3 nucleotide sequence: TGCGCCAGCAGCCCCTCTTTCTCGGCCATTAATGAAAAACTGTTTTTT. Translating gives CASSPSFSAINEKLFF.

The chain joins TRBV18 to TRBJ2-5; 8 bases align to TRBD2. J lost 3 bases, V lost 4 bases, and 13 bases had no gene match. The CDR3 covers 17 residues. Germline assignment: CDR1 KGHSH and CDR2 LQKENI. The CDR3 DNA sequence: TGTGCCAGCTCACTACCTCCCGGGACTAGTTTAAAAGAGACCCAGTACTTC. Residues: CASSLPPGTSLKETQYF.

This clone has a handful of counts. The chain links TRBV11-2 to TRBJ2-5; 11 bases agree with TRBD2. This CDR3 has 14 amino acids. CDR1 SGHAT and CDR2 FQNNGV come from the germline V gene. With V trimmed by 5 bases and J by 4 bases, 3 bases remained unmatched. This CDR3 reads CASSPSGGLETQYF. The CDR3, as DNA: TGTGCCAGCAGCCCTAGCGGGGGGCTAGAGACCCAGTACTTC.

CDR3 sequence (DNA): TGTGCCTGGAACTACCCAGCGGGACCCTACGAGCAGTACTTC. As protein: CAWNYPAGPYEQYF. The chain links TRBV30 to TRBJ2-7; 7 bases fit TRBD2. The J segment lost 2 bases and the V segment lost 4 bases, leaving 8 bases of the junction unmatched. CDR3 length equals 14 residues. In germline, CDR1 is GTSNPN, CDR2 SVGIG (reference sequence).

The J gene is TRBJ2-7, the V gene TRBV21-1. TRBV21-1 represents a pseudogene. This CDR3 region has 16 residues. DNA for the CDR3: TGTGCCAGCAGCAAAGACGCAGGGGGGAGGGCGTACGAGCAGTACTTC. This translates into CASSKDAGGRAYEQYF.

The rearrangement joins TRBV7-2 to TRBJ2-7; D possibly corresponds to TRBD2 (5 bases). From germline, CDR1 is SGHTA and CDR2 FQGNSA. This CDR3 is built from 12 residues. V was shortened by 1 base and J by 9 bases, with 10 bases between the two germline ends. The CDR3 DNA sequence: TGTGCCAGCAGCTTAGGGGCGGGTGGGCAGTACTTC. Translating it yields CASSLGAGGQYF.

This clone was detected only a few times. This chain uses TRBV18 with TRBJ1-2; TRBD1 matches at 8 bases. J gave up 3 bases and V 6 bases, and 9 bases lay outside the gene matches. Germline CDR1 and CDR2: KGHSH and LQKENI. The CDR3 loop spans 15 amino acids. CDR3 nucleotides: TGTGCCAGCTCCCTCGGCGGGACAGGAGACTATGGCTACACCTTC. As protein: CASSLGGTGDYGYTF.

A few counts support this clone. The rearrangement joins TRBV4-1 to TRBJ2-5; possibly TRBD1 for D (5 bases). The ends were cut back, 4 bases at V and 1 base at J, with 7 bases in the middle. Germline loops: CDR1 MGHRA, CDR2 YSYEKL. The length of the CDR3 is 13 residues. Here the CDR3 reads CASSPTVQETQYF. The CDR3 DNA reads as TGCGCCAGCAGCCCGACAGTCCAAGAGACCCAGTACTTC.

The chain combines TRBV6-6 with TRBJ1-5; D unresolved. The CDR3 loop spans 15 amino acids. Trimming shortened V by 2 bases and J by 3 bases, and 11 bases separated the two germline ends. Germline V CDR1 and CDR2: MNHNY, SVGAGI (reference sequence). Here the CDR3 reads CASSYPDPVNQPQHF. In DNA form, the CDR3 reads TGTGCCAGCAGTTACCCGGACCCAGTCAATCAGCCCCAGCATTTT.

The rearrangement links TRBV7-2 to TRBJ1-6; 8 bases line up with TRBD1. Germline assignment: CDR1 SGHTA and CDR2 FQGNSA. This CDR3 spans 15 amino acids. The ends lost 5 bases at V and 7 bases at J; junction bases unmatched: 7. CDR3 bases: TGTGCCAGCAGCCTGGACAGGGCGATCAATTCACCCCTCCACTTT. As protein: CASSLDRAINSPLHF.

The V and J genes are TRBV29-1 and TRBJ2-7; no reliable D call. The germline CDR1 and CDR2 sequences are SQVTM and ANQGSEA. This CDR3 is built from 11 residues. V lost 7 bases, J lost 2 bases, and 9 bases lay in between. This CDR3 is CSANLAYEQYF. The CDR3 nucleotides are TGCAGCGCCAACCTAGCCTACGAGCAGTACTTC.

The chain joins TRBV30 to TRBJ2-7, with TRBD2 as a possible D gene (5 bases). Germline lookup yields CDR1 GTSNPN and CDR2 SVGIG (reference sequence). V was shortened by 6 bases and J by 4 bases, with 16 bases between the two germline ends. This CDR3 is built from 13 residues. In nucleotides, the CDR3 is TGTGCCTGCCCGGGAAACCGTGGATACGAGCAGTACTTC. Encoded protein: CACPGNRGYEQYF.

This chain uses TRBV7-9 with TRBJ1-2; D is perhaps TRBD1 (5 bases). Germline values: CDR1 SEHNR, CDR2 FQNEAQ (reference sequence). The CDR3 loop spans 13 amino acids. The V end was cut by 5 bases, the J end by 8 bases, with 15 bases between. The CDR3 DNA is TGTGCCAGCAGCAACGACAGCTCTAGGGGCTACACCTTC. Protein: CASSNDSSRGYTF.

The rearrangement links TRBV2 to TRBJ1-2; D may be TRBD1 (5 bases). This CDR3 has 14 residues. Germline assignment: CDR1 SNHLY and CDR2 FYNNEI. V gave up 6 bases and J gave up 1 base, with 12 bases separating them. The CDR3 region has the DNA TGTGCCAGCAGGAACTCCCAGGGTAACTATGGCTACACCTTC. Translated: CASRNSQGNYGYTF.

This chain links TRBV19 with TRBJ1-5; 7 bases fit TRBD1. V lost 5 bases, J lost 2 bases, and 9 bases stayed unmatched. The CDR3 totals 16 residues. In germline, CDR1 is LNHDA, CDR2 SQIVND (reference sequence). The chain's CDR3 is CASSSTDREGNQPQHF. The CDR3 DNA reads TGTGCCAGTAGTTCCACCGACAGGGAAGGCAATCAGCCCCAGCATTTT.

The chain couples TRBV4-1 to TRBJ2-4; TRBD2 agrees at 10 bases. From germline, CDR1 is MGHRA and CDR2 YSYEKL. There are 18 residues in the CDR3. J was trimmed by 2 bases and V by 4 bases; bases with no gene match: 11. The CDR3 DNA reads as TGCGCCAGCAGCCTCCCCGGGCTAGCGGGAGTCCCCAAAAACATTCAGTACTTC. Protein product: CASSLPGLAGVPKNIQYF.

The V gene is TRBV19, the J gene TRBJ2-5, with 7 bases that match TRBD2. Trimming removed 5 bases from V and 2 bases from J; junction bases left unmatched: 11. This CDR3 is built from 16 residues. From germline, CDR1 is LNHDA and CDR2 SQIVND (reference sequence). CDR3 DNA: TGTGCCAGTAGTCCCCGCCGGGGGAGGGCTCAAGAGACCCAGTACTTC. It yields the protein CASSPRRGRAQETQYF.

This chain uses TRBV5-1 with TRBJ1-2, with D possibly being TRBD1 (6 bases). Trimming shortened V by 4 bases and J by 4 bases, and 17 bases separated the two germline ends. Germline V CDR1 and CDR2: SGHRS, YFSETQ. The CDR3 length is 15 residues. CDR3 sequence (DNA): TGCGCCAGCAGCCCGCCCTGGGAGGGGGGCTATGGCTACACCTTC. As protein: CASSPPWEGGYGYTF.

The chain couples TRBV7-3 to TRBJ2-7, with D perhaps matching TRBD1 (5 bases). Trimming took 2 bases from V and 3 from J, leaving 11 bases between them. The CDR3 is 14 amino acids. Per germline, CDR1 SGHTA and CDR2 FQGTGA. This chain's CDR3 is CASSLLGQGYEQYF. The CDR3 DNA sequence: TGTGCCAGCAGCTTACTGGGGCAAGGCTACGAGCAGTACTTC. Supplemented by reference TRBV7-3 and TRBJ2-7, the full variable domain reads GAGVSQTPSNKVTEKGKYVELRCDPISGHTALYWYRQSLGQGPEFLIYFQGTGAADDSGLPNDRFFAVRPEGSVSTLKIQRTERGDSAVYLCASSLLGQGYEQYFGPGTRLTVT.

The chain has TRBV18 and TRBJ2-1; the D gene is possibly TRBD1 (5 bases). The CDR3 length is 16 residues. Between the trimmed V and J ends, which lost 2 bases and 2 bases, there was a span of 13 bases. Germline V gene lookup returns CDR1 KGHSH and CDR2 LQKENI. The CDR3, as DNA: TGTGCCAGCTCACCAACCGCAGGGATCACCTACAATGAGCAGTTCTTC. Its translation is CASSPTAGITYNEQFF.

There are a few counts of this clone. This chain links TRBV5-1 with TRBJ1-4; D is unresolved. V lost 0 bases to trimming and J lost 5 bases, with 11 bases between them. Germline CDR1 reads SGHRS; CDR2 reads YFSETQ. This CDR3 contains 15 residues. CDR3 residues: CASSLAGMGNEKLFF. The CDR3 DNA is TGCGCCAGCAGCTTGGCCGGCATGGGGAATGAAAAACTGTTTTTT.

This clone was seen once. The V gene is TRBV7-3, the J gene TRBJ1-1; D is ambiguous. The CDR3 contains 13 residues. Trimming took 6 bases from V and 10 from J, leaving 18 bases between them. Germline CDR1 is SGHTA and CDR2 is FQGTGA. This CDR3 reads CASRPTLSGRAFF. The CDR3 region has the DNA TGTGCCAGCAGACCGACGTTGTCGGGGAGAGCTTTCTTT. Full variable domain (remainder filled in from reference TRBV7-3 and TRBJ1-1): GAGVSQTPSNKVTEKGKYVELRCDPISGHTALYWYRQSLGQGPEFLIYFQGTGAADDSGLPNDRFFAVRPEGSVSTLKIQRTERGDSAVYLCASRPTLSGRAFFGQGTRLTVV.

This chain links TRBV25-1 with TRBJ1-1; no firm D call. The length of the CDR3 is 15 residues. Germline CDR1 reads MGHDK; CDR2 reads SYGVNS. V was pared by 4 bases and J by 0 bases, with 12 bases between. DNA of the CDR3: TGTGCCAGCAGTGGAGTGGACGGGCTGAACACTGAAGCTTTCTTT. It encodes CASSGVDGLNTEAFF.